This entry is about one T cell receptor (beta chain). The antigen remains undetermined. This entry is derived from a study of PD-1 blockade in classical Hodgkin lymphoma. Study-wide points: Baseline diversity in complete responders resembled that of newly diagnosed patients. Causes of the repertoire differences remain undefined, possibly disease activity or prior therapy.

CDR1 SGHRS and CDR2 YFSETQ come from the germline V gene. V lost 5 bases, J lost 1 base, and 3 bases stayed unmatched. This CDR3 comprises 15 residues. Using immunoSEQ multiplex PCR, the repertoire was profiled, and TCRdb retains in-frame clones only, with some absent. The sample carries about 85,000 clones, about nine tenths recorded once. Every patient had relapsed following autologous stem cell transplantation, and cohorts differed in brentuximab vedotin exposure. Best responses were complete response, partial response or progressive disease. This specimen consisted of peripheral blood mononuclear cells (PBMCs), obtained before the second cycle of nivolumab. This sequence originates from a human donor with classical Hodgkin lymphoma. The chain employs TRBV5-1 and TRBJ2-2, with 9 nucleotides matching TRBD1. Here the CDR3 reads CASRTDRGNTGELFF. CDR3 DNA sequence: TGCGCCAGCAGGACGGACAGGGGGAACACCGGGGAGCTGTTTTTT.